The 5 T cell receptor beta chains listed next were all sequenced from one sample in a study of T-cell memory formation after mild COVID-19. Via MiXCR, TCRdb re-called the 5' RACE reads, giving one row per CDR3 protein. The top ten hold roughly a fifth of the sample, which has 250,000 to 300,000 distinct CDR3 sequences, around 15% seen once. Sequencing used PBMCs or a T cell subset sorted from them (not recorded which). Receptors originate from a man between 18 and 29 years old who had mild COVID-19 (a few samples of this study predate the infection). Cell type and time point are not known.

This chain links TRBV7-3 with TRBJ2-4; the match to TRBD2 covers 7 bases. Unmatched junction bases numbered 13, after V lost 3 bases and J lost 8 bases. The CDR3 length is 16 residues. Germline loops: CDR1 SGHTA, CDR2 FQGTGA. In DNA, the CDR3 is TGTGCCAGCAGCTTGGGTAGCGGGCCCGGGATGGACATTCAGTACTTC. Protein product: CASSLGSGPGMDIQYF.

This chain joins TRBV19 and TRBJ1-3; D possibly corresponds to TRBD1 (6 bases). CDR3 size: 13 residues. The germline gives CDR1 LNHDA, CDR2 SQIVND (reference sequence). The V and J ends lost 8 bases and 1 base respectively, with 9 bases between them. CDR3 residues: CASPDRSGNTIYF. The CDR3 bases are TGTGCCAGTCCGGACAGATCTGGAAACACCATATATTTT.

This clonotype was counted between two and nine times. The chain recombines TRBV6-2 or TRBV6-3 with TRBJ2-3; D is perhaps TRBD2 (6 bases). Germline-derived CDR1 and CDR2 are MNHEY and SVGEGT. With 6 bases removed from V and 4 bases from J, the gap between germline ends came to 11 bases. There are 13 residues in the CDR3. The CDR3 loop is CASSGGVPDTQYF. The CDR3 DNA reads TGTGCCAGCAGCGGAGGGGTCCCAGATACGCAGTATTTT.

The chain recombines TRBV6-2 or TRBV6-3 with TRBJ2-4; the D is unclear. Germline V lookup: CDR1 MNHEY, CDR2 SVGEGT. The V end was cut by 9 bases, the J end by 1 base, with 7 bases between. CDR3 length: 12 amino acids. Written as DNA, the CDR3 is TGTGCCAGTCTGGGGGCCAAAAACATTCAGTACTTC. Translating gives CASLGAKNIQYF.

The chain has TRBV4-1 and TRBJ2-1; D possibly corresponds to TRBD2 (5 bases). V lost 1 base and J 8 bases, leaving 9 bases between the germline ends. Germline V gene data show CDR1 as MGHRA and CDR2 as YSYEKL. CDR3 length: 13 residues. The CDR3 reads CASSQGARDEQFF. CDR3 nucleotides: TGCGCCAGCAGCCAAGGGGCGAGGGATGAGCAGTTCTTC.